This T cell receptor (beta chain) was sequenced during a study of cytomegalovirus exposure and HLA in healthy donors. Across the whole study: Membership in the Caucasian-associated ancestry cluster was found for about 84% of fewer than 450 genotyped donors.

Of note for this clone: What it binds is not known.

Primers included in the PCR were 60 Vbeta and 13 Jbeta primers. Original handling: The count from a later analysis was 65 million to 90 million unique TCR beta chains, some 10 million of them shared. Measured with immunoSEQ multiplex PCR; TCRdb has only the in-frame clones, and not every one. V and J calls and clone size follow that table, whereas D and trimming were derived from the DNA. The table records some 130,000 clones, roughly 79% of them present only once. Study results and caveats: Rates of TCR association differed by HLA locus in a later analysis, with DRB1 highest and HLA-C lowest. Reports indicate that TCR beta sequences accurately predicted the HLA-A and HLA-B alleles of most subjects.

This TCR came from a woman in her fifties or sixties in good health and CMV-seronegative. Material for sequencing was PBMCs.

CDR3 sequence reads: CASTRTGTNTGELFF. CDR3 DNA: TGTGCCAGCACCCGGACAGGGACTAACACCGGGGAGCTGTTTTTT. The V gene is TRBV7-9, the J gene TRBJ2-2, with TRBD1 identical over 8 bases. The V segment lost 7 bases and the J segment 2 bases; nucleotides outside the gene matches: 6. Germline V gives CDR1 SEHNR, CDR2 FQNEAQ (reference sequence). CDR3 length equals 15 residues.